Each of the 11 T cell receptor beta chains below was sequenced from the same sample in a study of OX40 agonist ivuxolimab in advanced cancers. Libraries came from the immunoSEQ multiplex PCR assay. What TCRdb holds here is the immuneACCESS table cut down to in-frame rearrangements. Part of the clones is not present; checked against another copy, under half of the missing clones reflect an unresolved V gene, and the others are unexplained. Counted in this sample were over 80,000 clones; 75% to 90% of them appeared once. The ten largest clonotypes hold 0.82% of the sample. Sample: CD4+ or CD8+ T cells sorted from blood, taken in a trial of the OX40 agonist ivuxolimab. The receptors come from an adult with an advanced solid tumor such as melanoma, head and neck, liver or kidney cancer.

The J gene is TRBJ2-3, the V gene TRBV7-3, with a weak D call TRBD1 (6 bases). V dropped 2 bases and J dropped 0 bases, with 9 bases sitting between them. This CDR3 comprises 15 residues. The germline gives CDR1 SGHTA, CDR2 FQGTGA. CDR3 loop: CASSLSTGSTDTQYF. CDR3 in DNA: TGTGCCAGCAGCTTATCGACAGGAAGCACAGATACGCAGTATTTT. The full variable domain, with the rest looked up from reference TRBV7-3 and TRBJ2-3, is GAGVSQTPSNKVTEKGKYVELRCDPISGHTALYWYRQSLGQGPEFLIYFQGTGAADDSGLPNDRFFAVRPEGSVSTLKIQRTERGDSAVYLCASSLSTGSTDTQYFGPGTRLTVL.

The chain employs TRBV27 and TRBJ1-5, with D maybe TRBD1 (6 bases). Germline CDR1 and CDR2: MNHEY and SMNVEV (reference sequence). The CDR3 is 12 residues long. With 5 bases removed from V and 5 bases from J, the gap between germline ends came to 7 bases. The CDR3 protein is CASSHRDQPQHF. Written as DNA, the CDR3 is TGTGCCAGCAGTCACAGGGATCAGCCCCAGCATTTT.

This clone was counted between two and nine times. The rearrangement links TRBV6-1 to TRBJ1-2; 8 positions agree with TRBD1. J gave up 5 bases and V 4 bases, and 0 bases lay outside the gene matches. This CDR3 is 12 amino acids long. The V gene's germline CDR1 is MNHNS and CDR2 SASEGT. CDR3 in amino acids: CASSGQGYGYTF. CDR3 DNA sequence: TGTGCCAGCAGTGGACAGGGGTATGGCTACACCTTC.

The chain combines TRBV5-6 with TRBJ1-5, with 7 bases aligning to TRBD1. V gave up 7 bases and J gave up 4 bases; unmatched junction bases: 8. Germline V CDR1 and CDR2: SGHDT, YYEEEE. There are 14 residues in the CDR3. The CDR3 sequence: CASHLTGENQPQHF. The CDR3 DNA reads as TGTGCCAGCCACCTCACAGGGGAGAATCAGCCCCAGCATTTT.

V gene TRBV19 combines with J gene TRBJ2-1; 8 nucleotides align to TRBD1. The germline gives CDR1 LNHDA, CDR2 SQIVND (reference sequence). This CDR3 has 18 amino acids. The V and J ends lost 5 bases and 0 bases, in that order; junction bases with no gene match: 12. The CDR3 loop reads CASSSETGVTVSYNEQFF. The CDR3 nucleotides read TGTGCCAGTAGTTCCGAGACAGGGGTCACGGTCTCCTACAATGAGCAGTTCTTC.

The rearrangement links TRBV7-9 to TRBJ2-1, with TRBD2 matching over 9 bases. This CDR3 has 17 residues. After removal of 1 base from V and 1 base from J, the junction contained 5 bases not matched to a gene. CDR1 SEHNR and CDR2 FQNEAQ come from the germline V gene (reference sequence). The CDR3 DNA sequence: TGTGCCAGCAGCTTAGGGGTTAGCGGGAGTTCCTACAATGAGCAGTTCTTC. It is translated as CASSLGVSGSSYNEQFF. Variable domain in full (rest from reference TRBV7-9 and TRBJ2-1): DTGVSQNPRHKITKRGQNVTFRCDPISEHNRLYWYRQTLGQGPEFLTYFQNEAQLEKSRLLSDRFSAERPKGSFSTLEIQRTEQGDSAMYLCASSLGVSGSSYNEQFFGPGTRLTVL.

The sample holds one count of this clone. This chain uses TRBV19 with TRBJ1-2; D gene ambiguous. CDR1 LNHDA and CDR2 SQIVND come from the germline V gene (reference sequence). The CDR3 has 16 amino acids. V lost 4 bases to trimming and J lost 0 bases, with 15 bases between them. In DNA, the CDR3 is TGTGCCAGTAGTACGGCTTCGCTAAGTCCTAACTATGGCTACACCTTC. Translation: CASSTASLSPNYGYTF.

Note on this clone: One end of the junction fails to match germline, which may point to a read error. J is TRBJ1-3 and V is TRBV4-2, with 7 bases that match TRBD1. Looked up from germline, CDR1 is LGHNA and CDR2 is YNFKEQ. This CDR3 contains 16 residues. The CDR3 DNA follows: TGTGCCGGCAGCCTGGGACAGCGGGGCTCTGGAAACACCATATATTTT. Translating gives CAGSLGQRGSGNTIYF.

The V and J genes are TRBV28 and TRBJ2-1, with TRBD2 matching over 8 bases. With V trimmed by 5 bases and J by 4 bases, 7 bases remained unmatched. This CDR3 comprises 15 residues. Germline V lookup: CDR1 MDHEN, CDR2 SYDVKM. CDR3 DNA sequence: TGTGCCAGCAGTCTTAGCGGGGCCCCTTACAATGAGCAGTTCTTC. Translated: CASSLSGAPYNEQFF.

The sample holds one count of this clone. CDR3 loop: CASSYSGPPDTQYF. The CDR3 nucleotides read TGTGCCAGCAGTTACTCGGGGCCCCCAGATACGCAGTATTTT. This rearrangement joins TRBV6-5 to TRBJ2-3; possible D gene TRBD1, 5 bases. The germline V and J ends were trimmed by 0 bases and 4 bases, with 8 bases remaining between them. The CDR3 has 14 residues. The V gene's germline CDR1 is MNHEY and CDR2 SVGAGI.

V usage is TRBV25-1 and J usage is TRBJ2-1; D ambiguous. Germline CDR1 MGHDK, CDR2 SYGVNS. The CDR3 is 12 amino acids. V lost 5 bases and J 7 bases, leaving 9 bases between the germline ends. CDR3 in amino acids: CASSRLENEQFF. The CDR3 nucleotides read TGTGCCAGCAGTAGACTGGAGAATGAGCAGTTCTTC.